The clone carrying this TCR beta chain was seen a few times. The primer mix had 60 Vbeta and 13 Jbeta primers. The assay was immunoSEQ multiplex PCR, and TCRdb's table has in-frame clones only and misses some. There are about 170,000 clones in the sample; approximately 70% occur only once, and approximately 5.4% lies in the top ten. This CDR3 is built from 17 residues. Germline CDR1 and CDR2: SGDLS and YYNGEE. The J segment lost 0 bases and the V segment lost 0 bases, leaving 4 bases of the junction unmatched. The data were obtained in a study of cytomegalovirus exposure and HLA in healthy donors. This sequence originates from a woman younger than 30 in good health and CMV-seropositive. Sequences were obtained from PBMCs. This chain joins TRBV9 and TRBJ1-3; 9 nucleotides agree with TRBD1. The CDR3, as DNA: TGTGCCAGCAGCGTAGGTACAGGGGGCGACTCTGGAAACACCATATATTTT. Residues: CASSVGTGGDSGNTIYF.